This T cell receptor (beta chain) was obtained from a study of blood T cell repertoires in COVID-19. How the authors handled the data: Amplification of reference gene primers provided the estimated nucleated cell counts. The method was immunoSEQ multiplex PCR; TCRdb's version includes in-frame clones alone and lacks a portion of them. V and J calls and clone size are given by that table; D and trimming were obtained from the DNA. The sample yields roughly 250,000 clones, roughly 89% seen once. This clone showed up just once. The trim removed 1 base at V and 6 bases at J, leaving 7 bases unmatched. The CDR3 is 16 amino acids. CDR1 and CDR2 from the germline V gene are SNHLY and FYNNEI.

The source material was peripheral blood. This sequence joins TRBV2 and TRBJ2-2; TRBD2 matches 8 bases. The TCR was taken from a man under 40 with acute or convalescent COVID-19. CDR3 DNA: TGTGCCAGCAGTGAAGGCCCGGGGGGGAGTTCCGGGGAGCTGTTTTTT. As protein: CASSEGPGGSSGELFF.